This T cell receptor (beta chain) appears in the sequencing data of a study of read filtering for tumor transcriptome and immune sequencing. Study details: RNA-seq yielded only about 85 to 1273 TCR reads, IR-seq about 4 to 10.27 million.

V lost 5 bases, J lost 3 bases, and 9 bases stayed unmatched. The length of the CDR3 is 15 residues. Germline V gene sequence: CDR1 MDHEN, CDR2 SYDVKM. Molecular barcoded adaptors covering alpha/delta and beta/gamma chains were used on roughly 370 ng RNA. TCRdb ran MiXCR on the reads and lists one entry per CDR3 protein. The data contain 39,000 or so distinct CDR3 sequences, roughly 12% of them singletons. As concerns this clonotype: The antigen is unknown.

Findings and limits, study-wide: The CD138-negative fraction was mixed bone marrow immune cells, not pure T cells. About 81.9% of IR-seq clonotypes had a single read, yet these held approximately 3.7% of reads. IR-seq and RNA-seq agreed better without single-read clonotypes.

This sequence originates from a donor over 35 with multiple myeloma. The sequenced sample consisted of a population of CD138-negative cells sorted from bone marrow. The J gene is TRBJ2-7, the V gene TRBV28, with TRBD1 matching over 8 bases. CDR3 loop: CASSDSDRGYYEQYF. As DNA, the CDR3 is TGTGCCAGCAGTGACTCAGACAGGGGATACTACGAGCAGTACTTC. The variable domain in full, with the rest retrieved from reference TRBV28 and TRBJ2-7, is DVKVTQSSRYLVKRTGEKVFLECVQDMDHENMFWYRQDPGLGLRLIYFSYDVKMKEKGDIPEGYSVSREKKERFSLILESASTNQTSMYLCASSDSDRGYYEQYFGPGTRLTVT.